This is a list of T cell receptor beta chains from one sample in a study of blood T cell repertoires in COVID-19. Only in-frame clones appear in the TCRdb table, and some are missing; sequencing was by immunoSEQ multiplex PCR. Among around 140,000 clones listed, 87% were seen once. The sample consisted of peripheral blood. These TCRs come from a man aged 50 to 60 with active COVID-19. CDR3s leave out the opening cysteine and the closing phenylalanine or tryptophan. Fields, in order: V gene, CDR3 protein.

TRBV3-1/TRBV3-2	ASRAGTGALYEQY
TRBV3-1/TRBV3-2	ASSQGVATGGTEAF
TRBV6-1	ASSAQLGRSPSYNEQF
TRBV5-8	ASSPGDSLNEKLF
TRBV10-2	ASSETGNTGELF
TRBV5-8	ASSSGQGLNTEAF
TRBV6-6	ASSRTGGYNEQF
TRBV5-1	ASSFNGLAGEETQY
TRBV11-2	ASSLSEWDSSYNSPLH
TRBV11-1	ASSAWRGHEQY
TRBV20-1	SARDLHEQY
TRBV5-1	ASSPRFDQPQH
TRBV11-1	ASSLNRGSNTGELF
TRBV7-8	ASSSPGWGGVQPQH
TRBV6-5	ASSYTPGLDNSPLH
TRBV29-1	SVRGVYNEQF
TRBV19	ASMRDKVNTEAF
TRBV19	ASTLEPMNTEAF
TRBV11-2	ASSSLTGRYTEAF
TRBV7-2	ASSSTGASPLH
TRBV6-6	ASSPVSGGFSGANVLT
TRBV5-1	ASSLGRGPGVETQY
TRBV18	ASSRTSGGPTDTQY
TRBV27	ASSLGGPNSPLH
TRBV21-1	ASSNRDRGTDTQY
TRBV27	ASRSTGLAGRNIQY
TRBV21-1	ASSGTGGEDTEAF
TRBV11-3	ASSLEGLAGDEQF
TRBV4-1	ASSNLRNRAGEKLF
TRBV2	ASSEWAGGSNEQF
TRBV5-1	ASSLEASGGVEQY
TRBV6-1	ASSENRGPYGYT
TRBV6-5	ASRKDTANTEAF
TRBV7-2	ASSLEHGPGYT
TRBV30	AWSTTWRGDRETQY
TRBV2	ATSNIGGGPSGYT
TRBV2	ASSFKQSSYEQY